The clone carrying this T cell receptor beta chain was seen just once. What it binds is unknown. Clones were read by immunoSEQ multiplex PCR, and TCRdb kept only the in-frame ones, dropping some. The sample includes roughly 120,000 clones, 90% of them seen just once. This entry is derived from a study of graft-versus-host responses after intestinal transplantation. CDR3 size: 14 residues. The V gene lost 1 base and the J gene lost 4 bases, with 11 bases spanning the gap. In germline, CDR1 is MGHRA, CDR2 YSYEKL. The sequence came from a human donor who received an intestinal transplant. The material sequenced was unstimulated CD4+ T cells sorted from spleen or lymph node cells, taken before intestinal transplant. The J gene is TRBJ2-7, the V gene TRBV4-1; TRBD2 might be the D (6 bases). The CDR3: CASSQVGGYYEQYF. DNA for the CDR3: TGCGCCAGCAGCCAAGTAGGAGGGTATTACGAGCAGTACTTC.